This section outlines one T cell receptor (beta chain) sequence together with its context. Sequencing used immunoSEQ multiplex PCR; TCRdb keeps in-frame clones, though not all of them. The repertoire includes tens of thousands of clones, more than 90% of them detected once, and over 10% sits in the top ten. The sample comes from a study of T cell changes during pregnancy in multiple sclerosis. V lost 11 bases to trimming and J lost 5 bases; unmatched junction nucleotides: 2. The CDR3 covers 11 residues. The V gene's germline CDR1 is SSHAT and CDR2 FNYEAQ (reference sequence). The source of this sequence is a female donor with multiple sclerosis, enrolled in a pregnancy study. Sequencing used CD8+ T cells from peripheral blood mononuclear cells, obtained after pregnancy. The chain uses TRBV7-7 and TRBJ2-2; 7 nucleotides match TRBD2. Here the CDR3 DNA reads TGTGCCGGCGGGGGAACCGGGGAGCTGTTTTTT. Translation gives CAGGGTGELFF.